Presented here are 13 T cell receptor beta chains from one specimen sequenced in a study of blood T cells in healthy people across ages. For the second PCR, which ran for roughly 6 to 11 cycles, a sample-barcoded 5' primer and a J-beta primer mix were used. MiXCR, run by TCRdb on the 5' RACE reads, gives a single entry per CDR3 protein. The sample carries about 730,000 distinct CDR3 sequences, around 40% recorded once. Sequencing input: blood. The origin of the receptors is a woman between 55 and 75 years old in good health.

This clonotype showed up just a few times. The J gene is TRBJ1-1, the V gene TRBV20-1, with D uncertain. The CDR3 contains 15 residues. Trimming removed 5 bases from V and 5 bases from J, with 21 bases in between. CDR1 DFQATT and CDR2 SNEGSKA come from the germline V gene (reference sequence). Here the CDR3 reads CSAPSMGIGSTEAFF. The CDR3, as DNA: TGCAGTGCTCCGTCGATGGGGATAGGATCTACTGAAGCTTTCTTT.

The chain joins TRBV7-2 to TRBJ2-5; D call uncertain. V was clipped by 2 bases and J by 11 bases, with 15 bases between them. Germline-derived CDR1 and CDR2 are SGHTA and FQGNSA. The CDR3 has 13 residues. CDR3 DNA: TGTGCCAGCAGCTTATCTCAAACCAATGAGCAGTACTTC. Amino acids: CASSLSQTNEQYF.

This clonotype occurred a few times. The V and J genes are TRBV2 and TRBJ2-3, with 7 bases lining up with TRBD2. The V and J ends lost 7 bases and 3 bases, in that order; junction bases with no gene match: 7. The germline CDR1 and CDR2 sequences are SNHLY and FYNNEI. The CDR3 spans 14 residues. This CDR3 reads CASKEGGLTDTQYF. In DNA, the CDR3 is TGTGCCAGCAAGGAGGGAGGGCTTACAGATACGCAGTATTTT.

Many counts were recorded for this clonotype. V is TRBV29-1 and J is TRBJ2-7; maybe TRBD1 (5 bases). This CDR3 is built from 14 residues. CDR1 and CDR2 from the germline V gene are SQVTM and ANQGSEA. V was trimmed by 6 bases and J by 6 bases, leaving 21 bases between them. The CDR3 loop is CSVAQQEAPGEQYF. Here the CDR3 DNA reads TGCAGCGTCGCTCAACAGGAAGCTCCGGGCGAGCAGTACTTC.

The chain employs TRBV24-1 and TRBJ2-1; no reliable D call. Germline V gene data show CDR1 as KGHDR and CDR2 as SFDVKD. The CDR3 extends over 15 amino acids. Trimming cost V 5 bases and J 0 bases, with 10 bases left between them. The CDR3 coding sequence is TGTGCCACCAGTGGGTCATTGAGCTCCTACAATGAGCAGTTCTTC. Protein product: CATSGSLSSYNEQFF.

This clonotype was observed at least ten times. The chain combines TRBV7-6 with TRBJ2-7, with TRBD1 matching 12 bases. The CDR3 contains 15 residues. Germline trimming cut 4 bases from V and 3 bases from J; bases unmatched to any gene: 4. Germline loops: CDR1 SGHVS, CDR2 FNYEAQ. CDR3 amino acids: CASSSGTGGFYEQYF. CDR3 nucleotide sequence: TGTGCCAGCAGCTCCGGGACAGGGGGCTTCTACGAGCAGTACTTC.

This clonotype was counted many times. The rearrangement uses TRBV20-1 and TRBJ2-7; 12 bases are a match to TRBD2. The CDR3 consists of 16 residues. Trimming removed 5 bases from V and 4 bases from J; junction bases left unmatched: 12. Germline V gene lookup returns CDR1 DFQATT and CDR2 SNEGSKA (reference sequence). Written as DNA, the CDR3 is TGCAGTGCTGGGGGGGGGCTAGCGGGAGGGCAATACGAGCAGTACTTC. Translated: CSAGGGLAGGQYEQYF.

This chain joins TRBV10-1 and TRBJ1-2, with D possibly TRBD1 on 6 matching bases. There are 13 residues in the CDR3. Between the trimmed V and J ends, which lost 3 bases and 8 bases, there was a span of 13 bases. CDR1 and CDR2 from the germline V gene are WNHNN and SYGVQD (reference sequence). DNA of the CDR3: TGCGCCAGCAGTGACGGCAGGGGCCTGGGCTACACCTTC. Translation gives CASSDGRGLGYTF.

The V and J genes are TRBV7-2 and TRBJ1-2; TRBD1 might be the D (6 bases). Per the germline V gene, CDR1 is SGHTA and CDR2 is FQGNSA. Trimming removed 5 bases from V and 6 bases from J, with 13 bases in between. The CDR3 loop spans 13 amino acids. The CDR3 reads CASSPFQGNGYTF. CDR3 DNA: TGTGCCAGCAGCCCATTCCAGGGGAATGGCTACACCTTC.

This clonotype has more than one count but fewer than ten. The V call is TRBV13, the J call TRBJ1-6; possible D gene TRBD1, 5 bases. Trimming removed 0 bases from V and 6 bases from J, with 12 bases in between. Germline V gives CDR1 PRHDT, CDR2 FYEKMQ (reference sequence). This CDR3 spans 16 amino acids. The CDR3 coding sequence is TGTGCCAGCAGCTTAGGGTCTGGGACTGTTAATTCACCCCTCCACTTT. This codes for CASSLGSGTVNSPLHF.

The gene calls are TRBV30 and TRBJ2-5, with D perhaps given as TRBD1 or TRBD2 (5 bases each). The J call is uncertain, as TRBJ2-7 better fits the DNA end. Germline CDR1 reads GTSNPN; CDR2 reads SVGIG (reference sequence). The CDR3 totals 14 residues. Here the CDR3 reads CAWSVRDLPYEQYF. The DNA for the CDR3 is TGTGCCTGGAGTGTACGGGACCTCCCCTACGAGCAGTACTTC.

This chain links TRBV3-1 with TRBJ2-7; 12 bases are shared with TRBD2. The CDR3 is 15 amino acids. The germline gives CDR1 LGHDT, CDR2 YNNKEL (reference sequence). V was pared by 4 bases and J by 3 bases, with 4 bases of the junction left unmatched. DNA of the CDR3: TGTGCCAGCAGCCCCCTAGCGGGGGGGCGCTACGAGCAGTACTTC. It encodes CASSPLAGGRYEQYF.

This clonotype was seen more than once but under ten times. V usage is TRBV7-9 and J usage is TRBJ2-1, with D possibly being TRBD1 (6 bases). CDR1 SEHNR and CDR2 FQNEAQ come from the germline V gene (reference sequence). Trimming removed 4 bases from V and 8 bases from J, with 9 bases in between. This CDR3 is 12 amino acids long. CDR3 in amino acids: CASSSQGHEQFF. The CDR3 bases are TGTGCCAGCAGCTCACAGGGTCATGAGCAGTTCTTC.